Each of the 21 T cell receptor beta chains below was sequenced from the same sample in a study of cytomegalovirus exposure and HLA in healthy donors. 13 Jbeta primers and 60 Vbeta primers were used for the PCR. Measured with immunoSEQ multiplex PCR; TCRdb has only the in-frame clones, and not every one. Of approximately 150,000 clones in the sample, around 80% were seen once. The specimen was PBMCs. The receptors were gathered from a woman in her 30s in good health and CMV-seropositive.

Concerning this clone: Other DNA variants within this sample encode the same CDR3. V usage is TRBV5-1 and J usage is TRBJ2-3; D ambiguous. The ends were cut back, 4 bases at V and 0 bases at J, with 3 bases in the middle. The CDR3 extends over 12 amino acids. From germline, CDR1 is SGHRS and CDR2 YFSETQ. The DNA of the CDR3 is TGCGCCAGCAGCCGGAGCACAGATACGCAGTATTTT. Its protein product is CASSRSTDTQYF.

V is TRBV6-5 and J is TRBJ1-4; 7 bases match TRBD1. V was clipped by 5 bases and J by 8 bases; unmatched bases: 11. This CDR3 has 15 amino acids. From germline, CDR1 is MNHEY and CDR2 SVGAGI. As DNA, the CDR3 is TGTGCCAGCAGTGGTCCGGGACAGCAAGGGGAAAAACTGTTTTTT. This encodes CASSGPGQQGEKLFF.

DNA of the CDR3: TGTGCCAGCAGCTCCGCCTACGAGCAGTACTTC. Protein: CASSSAYEQYF. The chain employs TRBV11-2 and TRBJ2-7; D call uncertain. Between the trimmed V and J ends, which lost 4 bases and 2 bases, there was a span of 3 bases. Germline V lookup: CDR1 SGHAT, CDR2 FQNNGV. The CDR3 consists of 11 residues.

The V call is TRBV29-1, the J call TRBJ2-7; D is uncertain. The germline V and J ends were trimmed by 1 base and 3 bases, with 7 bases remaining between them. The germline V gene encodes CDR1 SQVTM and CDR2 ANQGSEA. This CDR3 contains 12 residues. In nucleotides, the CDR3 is TGCAGCGTTGAAGGAGGTGGCTACGAGCAGTACTTC. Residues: CSVEGGGYEQYF.

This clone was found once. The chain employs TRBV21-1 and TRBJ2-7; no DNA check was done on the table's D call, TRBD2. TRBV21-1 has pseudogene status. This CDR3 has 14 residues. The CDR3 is CASRPGLADYEQYF. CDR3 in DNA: TGTGCCAGCAGGCCGGGACTAGCGGACTACGAGCAGTACTTC.

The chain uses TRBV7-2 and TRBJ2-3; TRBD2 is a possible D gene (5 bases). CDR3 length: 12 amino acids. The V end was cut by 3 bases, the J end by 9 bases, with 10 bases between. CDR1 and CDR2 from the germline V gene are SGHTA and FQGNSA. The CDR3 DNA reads TGTGCCAGCAGCTTTATGTTAGCGACGCAGTATTTT. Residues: CASSFMLATQYF.

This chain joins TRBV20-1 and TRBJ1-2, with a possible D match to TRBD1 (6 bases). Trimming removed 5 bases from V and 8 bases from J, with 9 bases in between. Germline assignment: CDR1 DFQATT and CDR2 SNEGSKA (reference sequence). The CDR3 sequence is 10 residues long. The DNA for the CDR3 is TGCAGTGCTCCAGGGGACGGCTACACCTTC. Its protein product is CSAPGDGYTF.

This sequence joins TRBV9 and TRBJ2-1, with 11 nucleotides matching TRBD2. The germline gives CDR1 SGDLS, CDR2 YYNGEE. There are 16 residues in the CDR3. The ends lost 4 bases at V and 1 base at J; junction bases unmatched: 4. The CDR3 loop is CASSSLAGGSYNEQFF. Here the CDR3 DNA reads TGTGCCAGCAGCTCGCTAGCGGGAGGTTCCTACAATGAGCAGTTCTTC.

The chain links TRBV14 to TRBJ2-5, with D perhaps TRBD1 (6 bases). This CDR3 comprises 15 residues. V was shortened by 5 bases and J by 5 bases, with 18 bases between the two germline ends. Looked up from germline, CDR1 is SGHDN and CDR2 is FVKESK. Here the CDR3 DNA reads TGTGCCAGCAGCTCTTTTGGGGGCCTCTATGAGACCCAGTACTTC. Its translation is CASSSFGGLYETQYF.

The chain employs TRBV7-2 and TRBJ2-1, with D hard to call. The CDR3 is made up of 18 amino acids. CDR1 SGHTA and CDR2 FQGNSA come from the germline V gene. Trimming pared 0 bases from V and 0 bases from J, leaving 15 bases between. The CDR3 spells CASSLAGLYPSSYNEQFF. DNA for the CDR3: TGTGCCAGCAGCTTAGCGGGTTTGTACCCTAGCTCCTACAATGAGCAGTTCTTC.

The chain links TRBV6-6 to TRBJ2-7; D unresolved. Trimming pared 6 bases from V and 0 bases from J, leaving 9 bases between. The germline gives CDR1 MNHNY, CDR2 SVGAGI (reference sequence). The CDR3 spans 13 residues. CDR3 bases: TGTGCCAGCAGCCAGACTTACTCCTACGAGCAGTACTTC. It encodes CASSQTYSYEQYF.

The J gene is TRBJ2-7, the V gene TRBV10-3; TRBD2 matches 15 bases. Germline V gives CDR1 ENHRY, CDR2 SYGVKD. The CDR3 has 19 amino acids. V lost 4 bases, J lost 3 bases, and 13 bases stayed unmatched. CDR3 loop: CAISGGLAGGNIRDYEQYF. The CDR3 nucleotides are TGTGCCATCAGTGGGGGACTAGCGGGAGGAAATATCAGGGACTACGAGCAGTACTTC.

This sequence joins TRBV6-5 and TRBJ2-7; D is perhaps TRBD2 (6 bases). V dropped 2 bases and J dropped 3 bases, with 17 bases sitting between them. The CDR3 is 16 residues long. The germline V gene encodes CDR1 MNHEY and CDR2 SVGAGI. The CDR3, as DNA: TGTGCCAGCAGTTACGTCGACTGGAGGGACCTCTACGAGCAGTACTTC. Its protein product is CASSYVDWRDLYEQYF.

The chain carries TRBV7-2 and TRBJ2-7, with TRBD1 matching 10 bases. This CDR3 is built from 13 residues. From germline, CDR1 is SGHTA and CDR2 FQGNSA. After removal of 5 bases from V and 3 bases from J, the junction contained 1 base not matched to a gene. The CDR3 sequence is CASSRDRGYEQYF. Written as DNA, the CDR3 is TGTGCCAGCAGCAGGGACAGGGGCTACGAGCAGTACTTC.

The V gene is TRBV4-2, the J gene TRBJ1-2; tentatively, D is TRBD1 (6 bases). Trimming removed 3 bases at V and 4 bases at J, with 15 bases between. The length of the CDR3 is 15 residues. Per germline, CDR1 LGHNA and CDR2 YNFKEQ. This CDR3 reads CASSQPDRSRYGYTF. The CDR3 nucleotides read TGTGCCAGCAGCCAGCCCGACAGGTCGCGCTATGGCTACACCTTC.

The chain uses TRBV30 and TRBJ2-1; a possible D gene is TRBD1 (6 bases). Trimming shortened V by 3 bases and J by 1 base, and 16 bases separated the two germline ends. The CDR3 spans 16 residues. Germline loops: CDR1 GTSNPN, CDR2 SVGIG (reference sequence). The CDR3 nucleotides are TGTGCCTGGAGCCCACGGGGCCAGGGGTCCTACAATGAGCAGTTCTTC. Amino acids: CAWSPRGQGSYNEQFF.

The CDR3 nucleotides are TGTGCCAGCAGTTACCCCACCGGGGCACAGGGGGCGCCAGGGGATCAGCCCCAGCATTTT. It encodes CASSYPTGAQGAPGDQPQHF. The rearrangement uses TRBV28 and TRBJ1-5, with TRBD1 matching 9 bases. The CDR3 consists of 20 residues. J was trimmed by 5 bases and V by 4 bases; bases with no gene match: 21. CDR1 is MDHEN, CDR2 SYDVKM, per germline. Together with reference TRBV28 and TRBJ1-5, the CDR3 gives the full variable domain: DVKVTQSSRYLVKRTGEKVFLECVQDMDHENMFWYRQDPGLGLRLIYFSYDVKMKEKGDIPEGYSVSREKKERFSLILESASTNQTSMYLCASSYPTGAQGAPGDQPQHFGDGTRLSIL.

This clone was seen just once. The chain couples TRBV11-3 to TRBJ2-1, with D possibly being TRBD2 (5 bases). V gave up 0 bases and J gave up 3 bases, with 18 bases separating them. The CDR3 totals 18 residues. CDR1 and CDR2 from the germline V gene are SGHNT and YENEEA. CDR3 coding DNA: TGTGCCAGCAGCTTAGAGTGGGGTGGGAGACCTCGCTACAATGAGCAGTTCTTC. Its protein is CASSLEWGGRPRYNEQFF. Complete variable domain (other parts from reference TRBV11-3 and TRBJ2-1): EAGVVQSPRYKIIEKKQPVAFWCNPISGHNTLYWYLQNLGQGPELLIRYENEEAVDDSQLPKDRFSAERLKGVDSTLKIQPAELGDSAVYLCASSLEWGGRPRYNEQFFGPGTRLTVL.

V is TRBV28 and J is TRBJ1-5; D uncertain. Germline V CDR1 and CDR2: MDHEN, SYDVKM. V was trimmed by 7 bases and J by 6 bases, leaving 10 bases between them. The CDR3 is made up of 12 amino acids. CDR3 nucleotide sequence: TGTGCCAGCACCGTCATGGCTCAGCCCCAGCATTTT. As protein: CASTVMAQPQHF.

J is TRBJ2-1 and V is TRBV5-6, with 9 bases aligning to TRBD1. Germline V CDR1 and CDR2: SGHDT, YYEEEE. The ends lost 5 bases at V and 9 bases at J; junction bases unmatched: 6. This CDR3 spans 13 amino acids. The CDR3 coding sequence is TGTGCCAGCAGGAAGGGGACAGGGAGTGAGCAGTTCTTC. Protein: CASRKGTGSEQFF.

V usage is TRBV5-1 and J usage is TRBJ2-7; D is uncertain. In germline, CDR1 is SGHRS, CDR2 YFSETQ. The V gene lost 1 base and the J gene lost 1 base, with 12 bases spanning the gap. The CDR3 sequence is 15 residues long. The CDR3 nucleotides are TGCGCCAGCAGCTTGCTAGAAGCCGGATCCTACGAGCAGTACTTC. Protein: CASSLLEAGSYEQYF. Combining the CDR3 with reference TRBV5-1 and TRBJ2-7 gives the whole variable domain KAGVTQTPRYLIKTRGQQVTLSCSPISGHRSVSWYQQTPGQGLQFLFEYFSETQRNKGNFPGRFSGRQFSNSRSEMNVSTLELGDSALYLCASSLLEAGSYEQYFGPGTRLTVT.